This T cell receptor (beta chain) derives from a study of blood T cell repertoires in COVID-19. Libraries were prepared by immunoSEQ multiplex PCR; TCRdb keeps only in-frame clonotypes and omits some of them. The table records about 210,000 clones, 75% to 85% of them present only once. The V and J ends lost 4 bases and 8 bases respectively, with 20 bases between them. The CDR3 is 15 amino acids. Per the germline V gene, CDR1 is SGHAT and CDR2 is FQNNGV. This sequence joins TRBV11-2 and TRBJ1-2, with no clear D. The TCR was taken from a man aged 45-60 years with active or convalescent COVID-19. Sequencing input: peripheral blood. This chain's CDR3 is CASSSQAAGSAGYTF. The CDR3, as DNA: TGTGCCAGCAGCTCTCAGGCGGCGGGGTCGGCCGGCTACACCTTC. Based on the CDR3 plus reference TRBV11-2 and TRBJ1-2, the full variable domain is EAGVAQSPRYKIIEKRQSVAFWCNPISGHATLYWYQQILGQGPKLLIQFQNNGVVDDSQLPKDRFSAERLKGVDSTLKIQPAKLEDSAVYLCASSSQAAGSAGYTFGSGTRLTVV.